This T cell receptor beta chain appears in the sequencing data of a study of beta chain features in type 1 diabetes (dated by TCRdb to 2016 to 2019). Turning to the overall study: Patients and healthy donors did not differ in mean age, gender distribution, total cell number or subset yield. In the study, recently diagnosed type 1 diabetes patients and matched healthy donors were compared on the TCRB repertoires of their sorted circulating CD4+ T cell subsets. Regulatory and stem cell-like memory subsets were obtained from only 8 patients and about eight healthy donors, while naive and central memory subsets were obtained from all 28 donors. A total of about 110 million sorted cells were examined across all samples, and the number of cells per subset was strongly correlated with RNA yield.

The study at large found these results: Fewer insertions and more nucleotide deletions at VDJ recombination sites were observed in patients with type 1 diabetes, implying thymic rearrangement abnormalities. Because small numbers of individuals were included in the HLA sub-analyses, any influence of HLA type on TCRB rearrangement was left unresolved. Because cDNA rather than genomic DNA was sequenced, highly expressing activated cells could have been over-represented, although no difference in activation and CD3 levels was found between groups. In all four CD4+ subsets, TCRB CDR3 length was moderately but significantly shorter in type 1 diabetes patients. PCR might favor shorter templates, but patient and control samples were amplified and corrected together, so any skew would affect both groups equally. Naive, central memory and regulatory TCRB repertoires appeared more similar among patients than among healthy donors.

All of the isolated RNA was reverse transcribed with the High Capacity cDNA Reverse Transcription Kit, so expressed TCRB transcripts were sequenced. Deep immunoSEQ sequencing was applied to naive, central memory and regulatory T cell samples, giving an average of around 4 million total reads per sample. Sorted cells were lysed in RLT buffer, and RNA was extracted using DNase-treated RNeasy Micro or Mini kits according to cell number. To prevent cross-contamination, every cell subset was processed on its own, while patient and healthy donor samples were processed together. The immunoSEQ multiplex PCR was used to amplify TCRB sequences from cDNA, generating 87-bp fragments that spanned the CDR3 region. Amplicons were sequenced on the Illumina HiSeq platform. In the authors' own workflow: Synthetic template baselines were used to correct PCR bias computationally, reads within Hamming distance 2 were collapsed, and singletons that could not be merged were discarded. Reads were aligned against IMGT to assign V, D and J genes, CDR3 length and insertions or deletions at six rearrangement sites. Within each subset, clonotype counts were normalized to sorted cell number, and only after that were true diversity and Gini coefficients computed with the tcR R package. The overlap coefficient, calculated on TCRB nucleotide sequences, was used to quantify repertoire sharing. Out-of-frame TCRB sequences from naive cells were analyzed as a proxy for the pre-selection repertoire. TCRdb holds this immuneACCESS table with in-frame rearrangements only. Some clones are missing; in checked studies, unresolved V genes explain under half, and the rest has no known cause. V, J and clone size are those of that table, while D and trimming were read from the DNA. A total of around 690,000 clones appear in this sample, roughly an eighth of them only once. Of the sample, over 0.1% falls within the top ten clones.

This clone was counted between two and nine times. The antigen it recognizes is unknown. No per-base quality is available; no much larger clone lies one base away. The germline V gene specifies SGHTA as CDR1 and FQGNSA as CDR2. Including the terminal cysteine and phenylalanine, the CDR3 comprises 12 residues. The entry retains the CDR3 DNA only, 36 bases that are in frame from base 1. At the junction V is shortened by 4 bases and J by 5 bases, with 6 bases in between. Each donor gave one peripheral blood draw, averaging roughly 120 mL, which was collected into heparinised tubes. Naive, central memory, regulatory and stem cell-like memory CD4+ T cells were sorted on a BD FACSAria II using a panel including CD45RO, CCR7, CD25, CD127, CD95 and CD27. Purity was above 98% for every sorted population. PBMCs were isolated immediately by Lymphoprep density gradient centrifugation and stained directly without culture. Samples were stained and sorted in pairs, with one healthy donor and one patient per experiment, so that batch effects were minimized.

The receptor's source is a man aged 25 to 40 with type 1 diabetes. The chain uses TRBV7-2 and TRBJ2-1; there is no confident call for the D gene. Specimen: naive CD4+ T cells from blood. This specimen's cell subset or site label, interpreted: true naive CD4+ T cells. The CDR3 sequence is CASSSSHNEQFF. The DNA sequence is TGTGCCAGCAGCTCGTCCCACAATGAGCAGTTCTTC.